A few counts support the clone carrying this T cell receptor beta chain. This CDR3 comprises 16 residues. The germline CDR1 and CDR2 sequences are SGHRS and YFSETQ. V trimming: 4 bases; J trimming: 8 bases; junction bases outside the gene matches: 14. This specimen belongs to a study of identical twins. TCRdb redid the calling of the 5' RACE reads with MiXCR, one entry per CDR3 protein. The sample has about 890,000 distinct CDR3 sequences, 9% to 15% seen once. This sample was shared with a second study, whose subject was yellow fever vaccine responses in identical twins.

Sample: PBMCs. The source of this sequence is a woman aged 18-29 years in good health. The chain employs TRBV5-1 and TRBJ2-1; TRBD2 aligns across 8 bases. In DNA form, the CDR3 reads TGCGCCAGCAGCCCTGGACTAGCCCAATCTGGGTATGAGCAGTTCTTC. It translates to CASSPGLAQSGYEQFF.